The T cell receptor (beta chain) under discussion was sequenced for a study of shared clonotypes between healthy human individuals (TCRdb year 2020). In terms of the full investigation: A couple of women and a few men aged 18 to 49 years were included in the cohort. For each donor, CD4 naive and CD4 memory were each given three plates, CD8 naive was given two plates, and CD8 memory was given one plate. To estimate repertoire size and how much clonotype sharing occurs between individuals, the study deeply sequenced the blood TCR repertoires of five healthy adults. Different laboratories and diverse techniques were used to prepare libraries and sequence TCR repertoires, to increase sequencing depth and limit assay-specific biases. Between about 0.9 and 8.9 billion PBMCs per donor were obtained by leukapheresis.

The donors were healthy, HIV-negative adults who had no recently reported acute infections or vaccinations. All donors were Caucasian adults living in Nashville, Tennessee, USA. Magnetic negative selection was used to enrich CD4+ T cells, after which naive cells were positively selected on CD45RA and the negative fraction became the memory subset. After blood collection by leukapheresis, PBMCs were isolated using Ficoll-Histopaque density gradient centrifugation and then cryopreserved in the vapor phase of liquid nitrogen. Purity and quantity of every magnetically sorted T cell population were checked by analytical flow cytometry. From each sorted fraction, genomic DNA was isolated and quantified by UV absorbance on a Nanodrop 2000c. Of note for this clone: Its target antigen remains unknown. Per-base qualities were not stored, and no clone one base away is much larger.

Using the deep immunoSEQ assay, TCR CDR3 regions were amplified from genomic DNA by multiplex PCR. For each cell subset, the extracted genomic DNA was distributed evenly across all wells of several immunoSEQ 96-well plates, and each plate served as one replicate. For sorted subsets, roughly 190 ng of genomic DNA, equivalent to 25,000 to 30,000 T cell genomes, went into each replicate PCR. Purified libraries were quantified with a Qubit 3.0 fluorometer, sized on a Bioanalyzer 2100, and re-quantified with the KAPA Library Quantification kit. Every immunoSEQ 96-well plate was sequenced on a separate single-read 150-cycle Illumina NextSeq 550 flow cell. The study's own analysis went as follows. Because the immunoSEQ output included only junctional sequences and no quality scores, the filtering could not be the same as the filtering used for full-length reads. To assign V/J genes and CDR3, sequences were annotated against IMGT germline references using PyIR, a Python wrapper for IgBLAST v1.9. Reads were removed for weak V/J assignments (E-value above 1e-6), missing CDR3, stop codons, out-of-frame junctions, or ambiguous translated residues. V3J clonotypes were defined by identical inferred V gene, J gene, and CDR3 amino acid sequence. To compute the percentage overlap between repertoires, the number of shared unique clonotypes was divided by the size of the smaller repertoire. RTK rarefaction, the Chao1 estimator, and Recon v2.1 estimates of unobserved clonotypes were used to assess repertoire richness. Generation probabilities for all TCRbeta clonotypes obtained by the gDNA method from four donors were computed using OLGA. Here the immuneACCESS table is served through TCRdb, limited to in-frame sequences with V and J called. Missing clones are a known gap in these copies; in checked studies unresolved V genes cover under half, and the rest lacks a known reason. The V and J calls and the clone size are those of that table, but D and trimming were determined from the DNA. The sample profile shows over 850,000 clones; around 78% of them were found once. The top ten constitute roughly 0.62% of the sample.

Overall results and qualifications from the work: Sampling was restricted to blood, and TCR repertoires in tissue are likely to differ from TCR repertoires in blood. Rarefaction of sorted-subset datasets indicated incomplete sequencing despite the large sequencing depth. Pairwise subsampling indicated that sequencing depth was expected to affect the degree of clonotype sharing among donors. Across a few donors, approximately 5% of naive CD4, approximately 3.6% of naive CD8, about 2.3% of memory CD4, and 0.4% to 0.45% of memory CD8 clonotypes were shared. Naive subsets generally had larger estimated clonotype richness than memory subsets did. Clonotypes shared by all four sorted-subset donors showed higher generation probabilities than non-shared clonotypes. Because the study included only a small number of donors, the genetic and exposure-history diversity represented was limited.

The CDR3 holds 11 amino acids from the cysteine to the phenylalanine. Of all the DNA, just the CDR3 is kept, 33 bases in frame from base 1. The V and J ends are trimmed by 8 bases and 11 bases, leaving 18 bases between them. The germline V gene (reference sequence) specifies DFQATT as CDR1 and SNEGSKA as CDR2. Recombination connected TRBV20-1 to TRBJ1-1, and TRBD1 may be the D gene, going by 5 matching bases. The TCR comes from a man between 18 and 29 years old in good health. Some clones in this sample may be carry-over from other donors' samples. Source material: memory CD4+ T cells from PBMCs. The sample's cell subset or site label is to be understood as: CD45RA-negative fraction. The CDR3 sequence is CSSPRGYLAFF. The nucleotide sequence reads TGCAGTTCTCCCCGGGGGTATCTGGCTTTCTTT.